This TCR beta chain comes out of a study of CD8 T cells in ankylosing spondylitis. Trimming removed 6 bases at V and 4 bases at J, with 11 bases between. CDR1 is SGHRS and CDR2 is YFSETQ in the germline V gene. CDR3 length equals 12 residues. From the 5' RACE reads, TCRdb called clonotypes with MiXCR, one entry per CDR3 protein. The sample carries fewer than 200,000 distinct CDR3 sequences, approximately 18% recorded once. This TCR was recovered from a male donor aged 10 to 35 with ankylosing spondylitis or in good health (not recorded which). The sequencing sample was made of blood, either unsorted or a sorted T cell fraction (not recorded which). The chain uses TRBV5-1 and TRBJ2-7; D possibly matches TRBD1 or TRBD2 (5 bases each). The CDR3 sequence: CASTDGGYEQYF. CDR3 bases: TGCGCCAGCACTGATGGGGGTTACGAGCAGTACTTC.